A single sample gave rise to the 30 T cell receptor beta chains below, sequenced in a study of PD-1 blockade in classical Hodgkin lymphoma. Profiled with immunoSEQ multiplex PCR; TCRdb holds only in-frame clones, not every one. The sample shows some 15,000 clones, around four fifths of them seen only once. Patients all relapsed after autologous stem cell transplantation, and there was variation in brentuximab vedotin exposure. The starting material was peripheral blood mononuclear cells (PBMCs), obtained before the second cycle of nivolumab. All receptors derive from a human donor with classical Hodgkin lymphoma.

The chain recombines TRBV4-1 with TRBJ1-5; no firm D call. Trimming stripped 0 bases from V and 6 bases from J, with 15 bases between. Germline loops: CDR1 MGHRA, CDR2 YSYEKL. The CDR3 is 16 amino acids. CDR3 region: CASSQDRGGSAQPQHF. CDR3 DNA sequence: TGCGCCAGCAGCCAAGATCGCGGAGGGTCGGCTCAGCCCCAGCATTTT.

J is TRBJ2-3 and V is TRBV6-1, with TRBD2 as a possible D gene (5 bases). Germline V gives CDR1 MNHNS, CDR2 SASEGT. Trimming left V 2 bases short and J 8 bases short, with 11 bases between. This CDR3 has 13 residues. The CDR3 sequence is CASSEQAAATQYF. CDR3 bases: TGTGCCAGCAGTGAACAGGCAGCGGCTACGCAGTATTTT.

The J gene is TRBJ1-5, the V gene TRBV7-6; 8 nucleotides align to TRBD1. Trimming took 5 bases from V and 7 from J; bases not matched to a gene: 7. The CDR3 is 14 amino acids. Germline lookup yields CDR1 SGHVS and CDR2 FNYEAQ. The chain's CDR3 is CASSPRTGRQPQHF. The CDR3 DNA reads TGTGCCAGCAGCCCGAGGACAGGGAGACAGCCCCAGCATTTT.

The chain combines TRBV18 with TRBJ1-6; unclear D gene. CDR1 is KGHSH, CDR2 LQKENI, per germline. The CDR3 spans 14 residues. The V and J ends lost 3 bases and 4 bases respectively, with 7 bases between them. This CDR3 is CASSPGSYNSPLHF. CDR3 nucleotide sequence: TGTGCCAGCTCACCCGGCAGTTATAATTCACCCCTCCACTTT. The complete variable domain, with remaining parts taken from reference TRBV18 and TRBJ1-6, reads NAGVMQNPRHLVRRRGQEARLRCSPMKGHSHVYWYRQLPEEGLKFMVYLQKENIIDESGMPKERFSAEFPKEGPSILRIQQVVRGDSAAYFCASSPGSYNSPLHFGNGTRLTVT.

The chain has TRBV9 and TRBJ1-2, with D unresolved. The CDR3 is made up of 14 amino acids. Germline V gives CDR1 SGDLS, CDR2 YYNGEE. Trimming stripped 0 bases from V and 7 bases from J, with 13 bases between. This CDR3 reads CASSVEAFSRGYTF. CDR3 bases: TGTGCCAGCAGCGTAGAGGCATTTTCGCGTGGCTACACCTTC.

This clone was seen only a few times. V is TRBV4-2 and J is TRBJ2-2; D not certain. Germline CDR1 and CDR2: LGHNA and YNFKEQ. This CDR3 region has 13 residues. The V end lost 1 base, the J end lost 1 base, and 1 base lay between the germline ends. CDR3 nucleotide sequence: TGTGCCAGCAGCCAAGGGAACACCGGGGAGCTGTTTTTT. Translated: CASSQGNTGELFF.

The chain couples TRBV19 to TRBJ2-7; 10 bases line up with TRBD1. CDR3 length: 16 residues. The V gene end was trimmed by 6 bases and the J gene end by 5 bases; junction bases not matched to a gene: 13. Germline lookup yields CDR1 LNHDA and CDR2 SQIVND (reference sequence). The chain's CDR3 is CASRPRPGQGINEQYF. The CDR3, as DNA: TGTGCCAGTAGACCCCGACCGGGACAGGGGATAAACGAGCAGTACTTC.

The V gene is TRBV28, the J gene TRBJ1-2, with a tentative D call TRBD1 (6 bases). V lost 2 bases, J lost 8 bases, and 18 bases lay in between. Germline V CDR1 and CDR2: MDHEN, SYDVKM. This CDR3 is built from 15 residues. The chain's CDR3 is CASSLRGHLTGGYTF. The CDR3, as DNA: TGTGCCAGCAGTTTAAGGGGACACCTAACGGGGGGCTACACCTTC.

This clone came up a few times. This chain links TRBV10-2 with TRBJ1-2; D might be TRBD1 (6 bases). Per germline, CDR1 WSHSY and CDR2 SAAADI. Trimming cost V 7 bases and J 2 bases, with 17 bases left between them. There are 15 residues in the CDR3. The CDR3 nucleotides read TGCGCCAGCACCAACCCGGCAGGGGCGAACTATGGCTACACCTTC. This translates into CASTNPAGANYGYTF.

The J gene is TRBJ1-5, the V gene TRBV7-2; D unresolved. The germline V gene encodes CDR1 SGHTA and CDR2 FQGNSA. The CDR3 contains 14 residues. V was clipped by 1 base and J by 9 bases, with 13 bases between them. CDR3 nucleotide sequence: TGTGCCAGCAGCTTAGGGCTCAATGGTGCGCCCCAGCATTTT. Protein product: CASSLGLNGAPQHF.

The chain links TRBV10-3 to TRBJ2-3; weak D call: TRBD1 (6 bases). Trimming stripped 7 bases from V and 4 bases from J, with 12 bases between. The CDR3 covers 13 residues. Per the germline V gene, CDR1 is ENHRY and CDR2 is SYGVKD. The CDR3 reads CAIMGQGPDTQYF. Here the CDR3 DNA reads TGTGCCATCATGGGCCAGGGGCCAGATACGCAGTATTTT.

The rearrangement links TRBV11-2 to TRBJ1-3; D gene ambiguous. The germline V gene has CDR1 SGHAT and CDR2 FQNNGV. This CDR3 spans 17 amino acids. Trimming removed 3 bases at V and 0 bases at J, with 15 bases between. The CDR3 DNA is TGTGCCAGCAGCTTGAGGGAGCAGATTAACTCTGGAAACACCATATATTTT. Translation gives CASSLREQINSGNTIYF.

This clone was detected a few times. This chain connects TRBV7-8 to TRBJ1-1, with D unclear. The germline gives CDR1 SGHVS, CDR2 FQNEAQ. The CDR3 runs 14 residues. The germline V and J ends were trimmed by 6 bases and 0 bases, with 11 bases remaining between them. CDR3 bases: TGTGCCAGCAGTGCCCGAATCTTGAACACTGAAGCTTTCTTT. This translates into CASSARILNTEAFF.

The V gene is TRBV7-9, the J gene TRBJ2-1; tentative D call: TRBD2 (6 bases). V was cut by 3 bases and J by 3 bases, with 18 bases left in between. The germline V gene encodes CDR1 SEHNR and CDR2 FQNEAQ (reference sequence). This CDR3 region has 17 residues. Here the CDR3 DNA reads TGTGCCAGCAGCTTCCCCACACTAGCTGTCGTCTACAATGAGCAGTTCTTC. It codes for CASSFPTLAVVYNEQFF. Full variable domain (outside the CDR3, taken from reference TRBV7-9 and TRBJ2-1): DTGVSQNPRHKITKRGQNVTFRCDPISEHNRLYWYRQTLGQGPEFLTYFQNEAQLEKSRLLSDRFSAERPKGSFSTLEIQRTEQGDSAMYLCASSFPTLAVVYNEQFFGPGTRLTVL.

The chain carries TRBV19 and TRBJ2-3; no definite D call. Germline V lookup: CDR1 LNHDA, CDR2 SQIVND (reference sequence). The CDR3 covers 13 residues. Trimming pared 7 bases from V and 1 base from J, leaving 9 bases between. CDR3 nucleotides: TGTGCCAGTAATTCCCACCGCACAGATACGCAGTATTTT. As protein: CASNSHRTDTQYF.

The DNA of the CDR3 is TGTGCCAGCATGGGCCGCGAAGAGACCCAGTACTTC. It encodes CASMGREETQYF. The chain joins TRBV6-6 to TRBJ2-5; D gene unclear. CDR3 size: 12 residues. Trimming cost V 7 bases and J 3 bases, with 9 bases left between them. Germline V CDR1 and CDR2: MNHNY, SVGAGI (reference sequence).

With regard to this clone: With a far larger clone one base away, a read error is the likely cause. The sample carries other DNA sequences with the same CDR3. The chain employs TRBV5-2 and TRBJ1-1; the D call of TRBD1 is as the table states it, not checked on the DNA. TRBV5-2 is labeled a pseudogene. The CDR3 runs 14 residues. CDR3 region: CASSTRTENTEAFF. The CDR3 nucleotides are TGTGCCAGCAGCACTCGGACAGAGAACACTGAAGCTTTCTTT.

This sequence joins TRBV19 and TRBJ1-6; D is undetermined. The ends were cut back, 9 bases at V and 1 base at J, with 13 bases in the middle. The CDR3 has 15 residues. Germline V gene data show CDR1 as LNHDA and CDR2 as SQIVND (reference sequence). The CDR3 DNA is TGTGCCAGCGAGGGTCGCGGTTCCTATAATTCACCCCTCCACTTT. Translating it yields CASEGRGSYNSPLHF. Full variable domain (missing parts from reference TRBV19 and TRBJ1-6): DGGITQSPKYLFRKEGQNVTLSCEQNLNHDAMYWYRQDPGQGLRLIYYSQIVNDFQKGDIAEGYSVSREKKESFPLTVTSAQKNPTAFYLCASEGRGSYNSPLHFGNGTRLTVT.

The chain couples TRBV7-7 to TRBJ2-2, with D perhaps TRBD1 (6 bases). V lost 5 bases to trimming and J lost 3 bases, with 7 bases between them. Germline assignment: CDR1 SSHAT and CDR2 FNYEAQ (reference sequence). The CDR3 has 13 residues. CDR3 region: CASSTGYTGELFF. CDR3 nucleotide sequence: TGTGCCAGCAGCACAGGGTACACCGGGGAGCTGTTTTTT.

The rearrangement uses TRBV5-1 and TRBJ1-2; 7 bases line up with TRBD1. This CDR3 has 15 amino acids. Germline V CDR1 and CDR2: SGHRS, YFSETQ. V dropped 5 bases and J dropped 2; count of bases not matched to a gene: 9. CDR3: CASRRSAGGNYGYTF. As DNA, the CDR3 is TGCGCCAGCAGAAGGTCGGCAGGGGGAAACTATGGCTACACCTTC.

This clone appeared a single time. This chain joins TRBV6-5 and TRBJ1-2; TRBD1 matches at 8 bases. V lost 7 bases to trimming and J lost 4 bases; unmatched junction nucleotides: 5. This CDR3 region has 13 residues. The V gene's germline CDR1 is MNHEY and CDR2 SVGAGI. The CDR3 DNA reads TGTGCCAGCAAAAGAGACAGGGGCTATGGCTACACCTTC. Residues: CASKRDRGYGYTF.

The gene calls are TRBV9 and TRBJ1-5; D might be TRBD1 (6 bases). CDR1 and CDR2 from the germline V gene are SGDLS and YYNGEE. This CDR3 is built from 14 residues. Deletions cut 3 bases from V and 5 bases from J, with 12 bases between. CDR3 amino acids: CASSAWGGYQPQHF. CDR3 sequence (DNA): TGTGCCAGCAGCGCTTGGGGGGGCTATCAGCCCCAGCATTTT.

This sequence joins TRBV7-9 and TRBJ1-4; a possible D gene is TRBD1 (6 bases). V shed 5 bases and J shed 7 bases, with 17 bases lying between them. The CDR3 contains 15 residues. The germline CDR1 and CDR2 sequences are SEHNR and FQNEAQ (reference sequence). The CDR3 DNA sequence: TGTGCCAGCAGCCTATCGGAGACAGGCTTTGAAAAACTGTTTTTT. Its translation is CASSLSETGFEKLFF.

The V and J genes are TRBV21-1 and TRBJ2-7; the D call TRBD1 from the table was never checked on the DNA. TRBV21-1 is assigned pseudogene status. This CDR3 spans 15 amino acids. The CDR3 sequence: CASSNLTGALYEQYF. In DNA, the CDR3 is TGTGCCAGCAGCAACCTGACAGGGGCCCTATACGAGCAGTACTTC.

The rearrangement joins TRBV19 to TRBJ1-2, with a possible D match to TRBD1 (5 bases). CDR1 is LNHDA and CDR2 is SQIVND in the germline V gene (reference sequence). With 5 bases removed from V and 5 bases from J, the gap between germline ends came to 18 bases. The CDR3 totals 15 residues. CDR3 coding DNA: TGTGCCAGTAGTTTCCGGGACCCGCTACTTTATGGCTACACCTTC. This translates into CASSFRDPLLYGYTF.

For the CDR3, the DNA is TGTGCCAGCAGCCGTAATTTAGCAAGGGCTCAGGGTACGCAGTATTTT. As protein: CASSRNLARAQGTQYF. V usage is TRBV7-2 and J usage is TRBJ2-3; perhaps TRBD1 as D (5 bases). This CDR3 is 16 amino acids long. Germline V gene lookup returns CDR1 SGHTA and CDR2 FQGNSA. V was clipped by 5 bases and J by 8 bases, with 23 bases between them. Drawing the rest from reference TRBV7-2 and TRBJ2-3, the complete variable domain is GAGVSQSPSNKVTEKGKDVELRCDPISGHTALYWYRQSLGQGLEFLIYFQGNSAPDKSGLPSDRFSAERTGGSVSTLTIQRTQQEDSAVYLCASSRNLARAQGTQYFGPGTRLTVL.

This chain uses TRBV19 with TRBJ1-5; D uncertain. V dropped 10 bases and J dropped 0 bases, with 7 bases sitting between them. Germline V gives CDR1 LNHDA, CDR2 SQIVND (reference sequence). This CDR3 is built from 12 residues. Written as DNA, the CDR3 is TGTGCCACCATGGGTAGCAATCAGCCCCAGCATTTT. The encoded protein is CATMGSNQPQHF.

V gene TRBV7-2 combines with J gene TRBJ2-7; D tentatively fits TRBD1 or TRBD2 (5 bases each). In germline, CDR1 is SGHTA, CDR2 FQGNSA. CDR3 length: 12 amino acids. The V end lost 5 bases, the J end lost 6 bases, and 11 bases lay between the germline ends. CDR3: CASSQERGEQYF. DNA for the CDR3: TGTGCCAGCAGCCAAGAGAGGGGCGAGCAGTACTTC.

Here the CDR3 DNA reads TGCGCCAGCAGCCATGGTGTGACCCAGAACACTGAAGCTTTCTTT. Amino acids: CASSHGVTQNTEAFF. This rearrangement joins TRBV4-1 to TRBJ1-1; D gene uncertain. Germline CDR1 MGHRA, CDR2 YSYEKL. Trimming took off 3 bases at V and 1 base at J, with 12 bases between the two ends. The CDR3 has 15 residues.

The chain's CDR3 is CASSTGQNYGYTF. The CDR3 DNA reads TGTGCCAGCAGTACCGGACAGAACTATGGCTACACCTTC. V and J are TRBV2 and TRBJ1-2; possibly TRBD1 for D (6 bases). CDR1 is SNHLY and CDR2 is FYNNEI in the germline V gene. Trimming pared 5 bases from V and 2 bases from J, leaving 9 bases between. The CDR3 runs 13 residues.